This TCR beta chain was found in a study of post-analysis software for immune sequencing data. The sample holds many counts of this clonotype. Its antigen is undetermined. Study results and limitations: Controls had lower frequencies than patients of roughly five TRBV segments, which included TRBV5-6, TRBV5-1 and TRBV20-1.

Germline CDR1 reads SQVTM; CDR2 reads ANQGSEA. This CDR3 has 12 residues. Between the trimmed V and J ends, which lost 7 bases and 0 bases, there was a span of 10 bases. The authors incorporated unique molecular identifiers into the TCR beta cDNA libraries. TCRdb re-called the PCR reads through MiXCR, storing one row per CDR3 protein. Of over 150,000 distinct CDR3 sequences listed, approximately 31% are singletons. The sequencing input was blood. The receptor was derived from a girl aged 5-17 years with multiple sclerosis. This chain uses TRBV29-1 with TRBJ2-7; no definite D call. CDR3 sequence (DNA): TGCAGCGCTAGGACGAGCTCCTACGAGCAGTACTTC. Translation: CSARTSSYEQYF.